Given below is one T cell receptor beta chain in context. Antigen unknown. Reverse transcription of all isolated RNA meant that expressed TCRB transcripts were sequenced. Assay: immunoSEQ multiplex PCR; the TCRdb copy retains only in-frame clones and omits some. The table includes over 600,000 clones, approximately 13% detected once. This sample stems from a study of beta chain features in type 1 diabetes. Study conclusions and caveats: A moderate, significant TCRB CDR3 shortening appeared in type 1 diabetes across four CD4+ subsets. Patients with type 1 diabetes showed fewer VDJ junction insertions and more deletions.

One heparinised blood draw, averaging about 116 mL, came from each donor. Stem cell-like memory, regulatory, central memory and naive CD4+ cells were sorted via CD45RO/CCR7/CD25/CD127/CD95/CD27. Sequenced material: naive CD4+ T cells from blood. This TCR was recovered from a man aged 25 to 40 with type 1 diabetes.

CDR3 nucleotides: TGCAGCGTTGACAGGACGGACACCGGGGAGCTGTTTTTT. This codes for CSVDRTDTGELFF. The chain combines TRBV29-1 with TRBJ2-2; no definite D call. Germline V gives CDR1 SQVTM, CDR2 ANQGSEA. Trimming took off 3 bases at V and 3 bases at J, with 8 bases between the two ends. The CDR3 spans 13 residues.